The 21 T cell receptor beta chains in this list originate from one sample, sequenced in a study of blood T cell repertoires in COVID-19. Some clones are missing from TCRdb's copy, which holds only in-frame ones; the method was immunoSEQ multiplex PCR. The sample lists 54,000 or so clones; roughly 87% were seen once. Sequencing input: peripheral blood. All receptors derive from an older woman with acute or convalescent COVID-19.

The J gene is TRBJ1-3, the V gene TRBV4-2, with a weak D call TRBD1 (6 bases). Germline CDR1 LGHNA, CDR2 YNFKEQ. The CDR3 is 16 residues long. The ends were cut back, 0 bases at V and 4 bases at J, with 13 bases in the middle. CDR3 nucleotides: TGTGCCAGCAGCCAAGATCCAGCCAGGGGCGGAAACACCATATATTTT. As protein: CASSQDPARGGNTIYF.

CDR3 in DNA: TGTGCCAGCAGCTTAGCGGACAGGGACTACCACGAGCAGTACTTC. Protein sequence: CASSLADRDYHEQYF. The chain joins TRBV7-6 to TRBJ2-7; D is possibly TRBD1 (8 bases). CDR3 length: 15 amino acids. CDR1 and CDR2 from the germline V gene are SGHVS and FNYEAQ. Trimming stripped 0 bases from V and 5 bases from J, with 14 bases between.

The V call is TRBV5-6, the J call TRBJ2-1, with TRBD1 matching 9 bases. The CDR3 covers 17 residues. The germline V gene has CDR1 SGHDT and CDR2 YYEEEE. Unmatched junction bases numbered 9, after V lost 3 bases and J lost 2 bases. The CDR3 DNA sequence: TGTGCCAGCAGCTACAGAAGCGGGACAGGGACCTACAATGAGCAGTTCTTC. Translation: CASSYRSGTGTYNEQFF.

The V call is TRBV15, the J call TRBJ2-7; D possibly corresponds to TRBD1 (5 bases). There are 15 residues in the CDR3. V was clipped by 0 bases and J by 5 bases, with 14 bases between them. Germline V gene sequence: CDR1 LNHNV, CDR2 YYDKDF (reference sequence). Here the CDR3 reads CATSRDLVDNDEQYF. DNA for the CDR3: TGTGCCACCAGCAGAGATTTAGTGGACAACGACGAGCAGTACTTC. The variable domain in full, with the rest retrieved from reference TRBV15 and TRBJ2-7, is DAMVIQNPRYQVTQFGKPVTLSCSQTLNHNVMYWYQQKSSQAPKLLFHYYDKDFNNEADTPDNFQSRRPNTSFCFLDIRSPGLGDTAMYLCATSRDLVDNDEQYFGPGTRLTVT.

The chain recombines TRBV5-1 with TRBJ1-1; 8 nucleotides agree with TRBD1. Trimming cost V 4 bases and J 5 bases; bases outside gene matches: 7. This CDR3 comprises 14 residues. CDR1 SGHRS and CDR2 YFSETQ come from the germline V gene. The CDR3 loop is CASSLKGQATEAFF. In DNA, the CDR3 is TGCGCCAGCAGCCTCAAGGGACAGGCTACTGAAGCTTTCTTT.

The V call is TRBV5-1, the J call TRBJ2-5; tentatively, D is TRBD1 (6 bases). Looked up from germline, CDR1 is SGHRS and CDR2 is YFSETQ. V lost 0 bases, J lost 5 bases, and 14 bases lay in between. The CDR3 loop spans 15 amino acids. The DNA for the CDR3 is TGCGCCAGCAGCTTGGGTACAGGGTATAGCGAGACCCAGTACTTC. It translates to CASSLGTGYSETQYF.

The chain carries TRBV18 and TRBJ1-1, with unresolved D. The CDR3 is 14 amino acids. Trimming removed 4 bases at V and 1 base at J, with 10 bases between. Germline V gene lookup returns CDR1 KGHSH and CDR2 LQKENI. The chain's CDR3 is CASSLSQRNTEAFF. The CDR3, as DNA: TGTGCCAGCTCACTGTCTCAGCGGAACACTGAAGCTTTCTTT.

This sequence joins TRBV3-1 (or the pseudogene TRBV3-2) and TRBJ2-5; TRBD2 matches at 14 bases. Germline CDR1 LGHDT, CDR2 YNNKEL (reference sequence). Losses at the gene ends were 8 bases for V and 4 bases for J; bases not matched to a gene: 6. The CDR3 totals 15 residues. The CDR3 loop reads CASRGTSGGVETQYF. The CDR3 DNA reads TGTGCCAGCCGCGGGACTAGCGGGGGAGTAGAGACCCAGTACTTC.

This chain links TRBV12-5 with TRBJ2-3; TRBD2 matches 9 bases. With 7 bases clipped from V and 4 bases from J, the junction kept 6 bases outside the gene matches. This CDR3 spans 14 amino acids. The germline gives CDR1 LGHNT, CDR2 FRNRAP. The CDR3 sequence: CASALSGSSDTQYF. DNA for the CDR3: TGTGCTAGTGCCCTTAGCGGGAGTTCAGATACGCAGTATTTT.

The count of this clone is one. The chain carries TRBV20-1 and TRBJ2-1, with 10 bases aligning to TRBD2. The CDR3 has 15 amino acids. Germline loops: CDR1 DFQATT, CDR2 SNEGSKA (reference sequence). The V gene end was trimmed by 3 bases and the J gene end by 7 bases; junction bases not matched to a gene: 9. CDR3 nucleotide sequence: TGCAGTGCTAGTCCTGGGGCTAGCGGGAGTAATGAGCAGTTCTTC. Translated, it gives CSASPGASGSNEQFF.

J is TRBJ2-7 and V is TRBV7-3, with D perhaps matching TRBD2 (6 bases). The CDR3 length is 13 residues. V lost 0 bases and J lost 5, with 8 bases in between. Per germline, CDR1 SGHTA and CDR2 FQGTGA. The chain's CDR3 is CASSLTPGDEQYF. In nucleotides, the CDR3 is TGTGCCAGCAGCTTAACGCCGGGGGACGAGCAGTACTTC.

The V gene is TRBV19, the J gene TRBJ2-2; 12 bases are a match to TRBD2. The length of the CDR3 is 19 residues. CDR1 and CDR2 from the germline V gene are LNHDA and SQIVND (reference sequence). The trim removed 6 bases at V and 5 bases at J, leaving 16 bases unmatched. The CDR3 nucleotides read TGTGCCAGTAGGACAGATTTCCTAGCGGGAGGGCAGTCGACCGGGGAGCTGTTTTTT. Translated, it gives CASRTDFLAGGQSTGELFF.

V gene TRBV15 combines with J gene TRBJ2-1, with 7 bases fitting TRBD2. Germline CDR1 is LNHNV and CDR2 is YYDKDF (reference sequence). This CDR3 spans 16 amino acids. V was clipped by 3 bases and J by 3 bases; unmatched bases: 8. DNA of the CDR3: TGTGCCACCAGCAGGGGCGGGAGTGGGGTCTACAATGAGCAGTTCTTC. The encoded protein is CATSRGGSGVYNEQFF. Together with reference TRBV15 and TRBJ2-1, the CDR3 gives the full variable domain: DAMVIQNPRYQVTQFGKPVTLSCSQTLNHNVMYWYQQKSSQAPKLLFHYYDKDFNNEADTPDNFQSRRPNTSFCFLDIRSPGLGDTAMYLCATSRGGSGVYNEQFFGPGTRLTVL.

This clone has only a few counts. The CDR3 nucleotides read TGTGCCAGCAGGCCGACAGGGTTTTTCGTCTACGAGCAGTACTTC. Amino acid sequence: CASRPTGFFVYEQYF. The rearrangement uses TRBV27 and TRBJ2-7; 7 bases fit TRBD1. This CDR3 is built from 15 residues. Unmatched junction bases numbered 11, after V lost 6 bases and J lost 3 bases. In germline, CDR1 is MNHEY, CDR2 SMNVEV (reference sequence).

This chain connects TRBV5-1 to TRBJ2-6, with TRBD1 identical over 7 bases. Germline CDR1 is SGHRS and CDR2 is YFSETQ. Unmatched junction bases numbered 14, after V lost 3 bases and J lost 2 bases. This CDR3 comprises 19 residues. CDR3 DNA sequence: TGCGCCAGCAGCTCAAGACAGGGATACAGTGGGGCTGGGGCCAACGTCCTGACTTTC. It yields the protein CASSSRQGYSGAGANVLTF.

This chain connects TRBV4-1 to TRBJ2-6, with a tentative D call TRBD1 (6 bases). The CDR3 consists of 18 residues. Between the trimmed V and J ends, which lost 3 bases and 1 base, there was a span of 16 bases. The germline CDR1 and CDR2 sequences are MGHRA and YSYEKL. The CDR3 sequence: CASSHSFRTGSGANVLTF. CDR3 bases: TGCGCCAGCAGCCACTCGTTCCGTACAGGGTCTGGGGCCAACGTCCTGACTTTC.

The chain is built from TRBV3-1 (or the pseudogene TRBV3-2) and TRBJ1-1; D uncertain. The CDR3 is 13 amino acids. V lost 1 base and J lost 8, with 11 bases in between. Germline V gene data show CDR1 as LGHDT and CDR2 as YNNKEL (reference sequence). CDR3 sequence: CASSQAQGREAFF. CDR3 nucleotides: TGTGCCAGCAGCCAAGCTCAAGGGAGGGAAGCTTTCTTT.

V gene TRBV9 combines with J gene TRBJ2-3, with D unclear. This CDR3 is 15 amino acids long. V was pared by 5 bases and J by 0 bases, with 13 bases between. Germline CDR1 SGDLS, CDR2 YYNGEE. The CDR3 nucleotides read TGTGCCAGCAGGTTCGGAGCCACTAGCACAGATACGCAGTATTTT. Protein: CASRFGATSTDTQYF. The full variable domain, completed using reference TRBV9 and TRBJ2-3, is DSGVTQTPKHLITATGQRVTLRCSPRSGDLSVYWYQQSLDQGLQFLIQYYNGEERAKGNILERFSAQQFPDLHSELNLSSLELGDSALYFCASRFGATSTDTQYFGPGTRLTVL.

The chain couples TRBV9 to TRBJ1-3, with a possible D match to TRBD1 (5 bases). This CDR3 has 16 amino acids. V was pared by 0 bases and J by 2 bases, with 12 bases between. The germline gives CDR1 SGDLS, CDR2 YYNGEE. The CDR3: CASSVATAGPGNTIYF. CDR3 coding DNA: TGTGCCAGCAGCGTAGCTACAGCGGGGCCTGGAAACACCATATATTTT.

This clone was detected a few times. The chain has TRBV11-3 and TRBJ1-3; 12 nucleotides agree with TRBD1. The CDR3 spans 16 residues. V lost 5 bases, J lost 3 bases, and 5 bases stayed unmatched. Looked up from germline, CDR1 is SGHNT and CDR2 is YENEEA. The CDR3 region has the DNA TGTGCCAGCAGCCCGGGGACAGGGGGCCGTGGAAACACCATATATTTT. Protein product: CASSPGTGGRGNTIYF.

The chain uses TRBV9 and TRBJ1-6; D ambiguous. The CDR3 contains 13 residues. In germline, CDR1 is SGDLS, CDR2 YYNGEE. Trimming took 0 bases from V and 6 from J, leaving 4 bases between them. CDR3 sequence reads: CASSVGGNSPLHF. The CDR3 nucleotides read TGTGCCAGCAGCGTAGGAGGTAATTCACCCCTCCACTTT.